Below are 16 T cell receptor beta chains sequenced from a single sample in a study of graft-versus-host responses after intestinal transplantation. The antigens for these receptors are not known. Sequencing was performed with immunoSEQ multiplex PCR; in TCRdb, only in-frame clones are kept and a portion is missing. This sample has about 71,000 clones, with about nine tenths found just once. The sample consisted of unstimulated CD8+ T cells sorted from spleen or lymph node cells, taken before intestinal transplant. These receptors all stem from a human donor who received an intestinal transplant.

This clone appeared once. The genes are TRBV29-1 and TRBJ2-5; D is undetermined. The ends were cut back, 4 bases at V and 5 bases at J, with 5 bases in the middle. This CDR3 spans 10 amino acids. Germline V gene data show CDR1 as SQVTM and CDR2 as ANQGSEA. The CDR3 reads CSVGLETQYF. DNA of the CDR3: TGCAGCGTTGGTCTGGAGACCCAGTACTTC.

The chain employs TRBV19 and TRBJ2-5; 9 bases are a match to TRBD1. Losses at the gene ends were 5 bases for V and 4 bases for J; bases not matched to a gene: 2. The CDR3 totals 13 residues. Per germline, CDR1 LNHDA and CDR2 SQIVND (reference sequence). CDR3 protein: CASSGDRVETQYF. The CDR3 bases are TGTGCCAGTAGTGGGGACAGGGTAGAGACCCAGTACTTC.

The rearrangement joins TRBV7-9 to TRBJ2-5; 7 nucleotides match TRBD2. From germline, CDR1 is SEHNR and CDR2 FQNEAQ (reference sequence). With V trimmed by 5 bases and J by 10 bases, 4 bases remained unmatched. This CDR3 spans 11 amino acids. The CDR3 loop is CASSPGGVQYF. The CDR3 DNA reads as TGTGCCAGCAGCCCTGGGGGGGTCCAGTACTTC.

This clone was detected once. This chain uses TRBV7-9 with TRBJ2-3; D not resolved. Germline V gene data show CDR1 as SEHNR and CDR2 as FQNEAQ (reference sequence). The V gene lost 3 bases and the J gene lost 1 base, with 8 bases spanning the gap. There are 14 residues in the CDR3. CDR3 protein: CASSFISGTDTQYF. The CDR3 DNA reads as TGTGCCAGCAGCTTTATATCGGGCACAGATACGCAGTATTTT.

The J gene is TRBJ1-1, the V gene TRBV29-1; no reliable D call. From germline, CDR1 is SQVTM and CDR2 ANQGSEA. The CDR3 length is 13 residues. Trimming shortened V by 3 bases and J by 1 base, and 9 bases separated the two germline ends. CDR3 nucleotides: TGCAGCGTTGATACCAGACAGAACACTGAAGCTTTCTTT. Its translation: CSVDTRQNTEAFF.

This rearrangement joins TRBV29-1 to TRBJ1-2; D gene unclear. Trimming removed 4 bases at V and 0 bases at J, with 12 bases between. Germline lookup yields CDR1 SQVTM and CDR2 ANQGSEA. This CDR3 has 14 amino acids. CDR3 loop: CSVVLLRANYGYTF. The CDR3 DNA reads as TGCAGCGTTGTATTGCTCCGAGCTAACTATGGCTACACCTTC.

This chain uses TRBV7-3 with TRBJ2-3; TRBD2 matches 11 bases. The J segment lost 10 bases and the V segment lost 5 bases, leaving 8 bases of the junction unmatched. Germline CDR1 reads SGHTA; CDR2 reads FQGTGA. The CDR3 totals 14 residues. The CDR3 spells CASSPGLAGGPQYF. The CDR3 DNA reads as TGTGCCAGCAGCCCCGGACTAGCGGGTGGGCCGCAGTATTTT. Full variable domain (remainder filled in from reference TRBV7-3 and TRBJ2-3): GAGVSQTPSNKVTEKGKYVELRCDPISGHTALYWYRQSLGQGPEFLIYFQGTGAADDSGLPNDRFFAVRPEGSVSTLKIQRTERGDSAVYLCASSPGLAGGPQYFGPGTRLTVL.

The DNA of the CDR3 is TGTGCCAGCAGCTTAGGCGCAGGTAGCAATCAGCCCCAGCATTTT. Its protein is CASSLGAGSNQPQHF. The chain has TRBV7-9 and TRBJ1-5; D remains unclear. V was trimmed by 1 base and J by 0 bases, leaving 7 bases between them. Germline CDR1 is SEHNR and CDR2 is FQNEAQ (reference sequence). The CDR3 sequence is 15 residues long. Drawing the rest from reference TRBV7-9 and TRBJ1-5, the complete variable domain is DTGVSQNPRHKITKRGQNVTFRCDPISEHNRLYWYRQTLGQGPEFLTYFQNEAQLEKSRLLSDRFSAERPKGSFSTLEIQRTEQGDSAMYLCASSLGAGSNQPQHFGDGTRLSIL.

The rearrangement uses TRBV5-6 and TRBJ1-2; possible D gene TRBD1, 5 bases. The CDR3 totals 14 residues. The V gene lost 1 base and the J gene lost 3 bases, with 10 bases spanning the gap. The germline V gene encodes CDR1 SGHDT and CDR2 YYEEEE. The DNA of the CDR3 is TGTGCCAGCAGCTTGTGGGGGGTGGACTATGGCTACACCTTC. Its translation is CASSLWGVDYGYTF.

The chain links TRBV23-1 to TRBJ1-1; D gene unclear. TRBV23-1 is assigned to the ORF class and has an uncertain function. The V end was cut by 8 bases, the J end by 1 base, with 14 bases between. The CDR3 covers 14 residues. Here the CDR3 reads CASFPGRANTEAFF. CDR3 DNA sequence: TGCGCCAGCTTTCCCGGGAGGGCGAACACTGAAGCTTTCTTT.

The chain uses TRBV4-1 and TRBJ1-1; D might be TRBD1 (5 bases). The germline gives CDR1 MGHRA, CDR2 YSYEKL. The CDR3 has 13 amino acids. Trimming stripped 1 base from V and 8 bases from J, with 11 bases between. The CDR3 reads CASSQGTGSEAFF. CDR3 nucleotide sequence: TGCGCCAGCAGCCAAGGTACAGGTAGCGAAGCTTTCTTT.

This rearrangement joins TRBV27 to TRBJ2-7; D is undetermined. Germline V gene data show CDR1 as MNHEY and CDR2 as SMNVEV (reference sequence). The CDR3 has 13 amino acids. The V end was cut by 0 bases, the J end by 2 bases, with 5 bases between. The CDR3 coding sequence is TGTGCCAGCAGTTTATCCCCCGCCTACGAGCAGTACTTC. It translates to CASSLSPAYEQYF.

J is TRBJ2-7 and V is TRBV2, with no clear D. The germline V gene has CDR1 SNHLY and CDR2 FYNNEI. The CDR3 is 14 amino acids. Trimming shortened V by 7 bases and J by 0 bases, and 13 bases separated the two germline ends. CDR3 bases: TGTGCCAGCAACCCTCGGGTGAGCTCCTACGAGCAGTACTTC. It is translated as CASNPRVSSYEQYF.

The CDR3 coding sequence is TGTGCCAGTAGTAGGGGGACTGACTCCTACGAGCAGTACTTC. Its translation: CASSRGTDSYEQYF. The V call is TRBV19, the J call TRBJ2-7; perhaps TRBD2 as D (6 bases). From germline, CDR1 is LNHDA and CDR2 SQIVND (reference sequence). This CDR3 contains 14 residues. Deletions cut 4 bases from V and 0 bases from J, with 10 bases between.

The V call is TRBV7-9, the J call TRBJ1-1; D gene unclear. The CDR3 length is 13 residues. Germline CDR1 SEHNR, CDR2 FQNEAQ (reference sequence). The V end was cut by 0 bases, the J end by 7 bases, with 9 bases between. DNA of the CDR3: TGTGCCAGCAGCTTAGCGCTGGAGGTTGAAGCTTTCTTT. Translated: CASSLALEVEAFF.

With respect to this clone: This same CDR3 is encoded by further DNA sequences in the sample. V usage is TRBV2 and J usage is TRBJ1-5; TRBD1 agrees at 8 bases. J gave up 7 bases and V 8 bases, and 4 bases lay outside the gene matches. CDR1 SNHLY and CDR2 FYNNEI come from the germline V gene. This CDR3 contains 12 residues. This CDR3 is CASDRGFQPQHF. The CDR3 bases are TGTGCCAGCGACAGGGGTTTCCAGCCCCAGCATTTT.